The 25 T cell receptor beta chains reported below all come from one sample, sequenced in a study of metastatic and nonmetastatic thyroid tumors. No patient received treatment before thyroid surgery. With MiXCR, TCRdb called clones anew from the PCR reads. Counted here are around 41,000 clones, approximately 13% occurring once; the ten biggest clones make up roughly 9.5%. The specimen was blood. These receptors originate from a female donor with papillary thyroid cancer or a benign thyroid nodule (not recorded which). Some clones in this sample may be carry-over from other donors' samples.

This clone occurred many times. The V gene is TRBV28, the J gene TRBJ2-2, with unresolved D. The CDR3 is 12 amino acids. Trimming pared 1 base from V and 3 bases from J, leaving 0 bases between. From germline, CDR1 is MDHEN and CDR2 SYDVKM. The CDR3 sequence is CASSLYTGELFF. In DNA form, the CDR3 reads TGTGCCAGCAGTTTATACACCGGGGAGCTGTTTTTT.

This clone was observed many times. The V call is TRBV30, the J call TRBJ1-2; no clear D. The V gene's germline CDR1 is GTSNPN and CDR2 SVGIG (reference sequence). Trimming removed 0 bases from V and 6 bases from J, with 5 bases in between. This CDR3 has 11 residues. The CDR3 DNA reads TGTGCCTGGAGTGTTTTCGATGGCTACACCTTC. This sequence encodes CAWSVFDGYTF. Variable domain in full (rest from reference TRBV30 and TRBJ1-2): SQTIHQWPATLVQPVGSPLSLECTVEGTSNPNLYWYRQAAGRGLQLLFYSVGIGQISSEVPQNLSASRPQDRQFILSSKKLLLSDSGFYLCAWSVFDGYTFGSGTRLTVV.

The chain combines TRBV28 with TRBJ1-2; no definite D call. V lost 7 bases to trimming and J lost 6 bases, with 18 bases between them. CDR1 is MDHEN, CDR2 SYDVKM, per germline. This CDR3 comprises 14 residues. The CDR3 region is CASTPAEIKHGYTF. The DNA of the CDR3 is TGTGCCAGCACCCCGGCTGAGATAAAACATGGCTACACCTTC.

Concerning this clone itself: Because it lacks the conserved phenylalanine or tryptophan at the end, this CDR3 is likely a read error. The V gene is TRBV19, the J gene TRBJ2-1; D perhaps matches TRBD1 (6 bases). Germline-derived CDR1 and CDR2 are LNHDA and SQIVND (reference sequence). The CDR3 sequence is 12 residues long. In nucleotides, the CDR3 is TGTGCCAGAAGTATAGGGGGAAGTGAGCAGTTCGTC. This gives the protein CARSIGGSEQFV.

This clone was seen only a few times. V usage is TRBV6-1 and J usage is TRBJ2-2; maybe TRBD1 (6 bases). The germline V gene encodes CDR1 MNHNS and CDR2 SASEGT. The V end was cut by 8 bases, the J end by 4 bases, with 8 bases between. The CDR3 is 12 residues long. The DNA of the CDR3 is TGTGCCAGCCGACAGGTCACCGGGGAGCTGTTTTTT. It codes for CASRQVTGELFF.

Many counts were recorded for this clone. The V call is TRBV28, the J call TRBJ1-1; 7 bases line up with TRBD1. V shed 5 bases and J 2 bases; nucleotides not matched to a gene: 8. The length of the CDR3 is 15 residues. Per germline, CDR1 MDHEN and CDR2 SYDVKM. This CDR3 is CASSTITGANTEAFF. The CDR3 DNA is TGTGCCAGCAGTACTATAACAGGGGCCAACACTGAAGCTTTCTTT. Full variable domain (remainder filled in from reference TRBV28 and TRBJ1-1): DVKVTQSSRYLVKRTGEKVFLECVQDMDHENMFWYRQDPGLGLRLIYFSYDVKMKEKGDIPEGYSVSREKKERFSLILESASTNQTSMYLCASSTITGANTEAFFGQGTRLTVV.

Comments on this clone: A read error is possible here, since a much larger clone lies one base away. CDR3 sequence reads: CASSSSTGTRRISPLHF. The CDR3 nucleotides are TGTGCCAGCAGCAGCTCCACAGGCACCCGGCGTATTTCACCCCTCCACTTT. The genes are TRBV5-6 and TRBJ1-6, with a possible D match to TRBD1 (5 bases). V was pared by 4 bases and J by 9 bases, with 23 bases between. The CDR3 contains 17 residues. CDR1 is SGHDT and CDR2 is YYEEEE in the germline V gene.

This clone came up a few times. This may come from a read error, since a much larger clone is one base off. V and J are TRBV16 and TRBJ1-4; no definite D call. The ends were cut back, 7 bases at V and 7 bases at J, with 19 bases in the middle. The CDR3 length is 15 residues. Germline V gives CDR1 KGHSY, CDR2 FQNENV. This CDR3 reads CASIPLTPSREKLFF. The CDR3 nucleotides are TGTGCCAGCATCCCGTTGACCCCGAGCCGTGAAAAACTGTTTTTT. Full variable domain (remainder filled in from reference TRBV16 and TRBJ1-4): GEEVAQTPKHLVRGEGQKAKLYCAPIKGHSYVFWYQQVLKNEFKFLISFQNENVFDETGMPKERFSAKCLPNSPCSLEIQATKLEDSAVYFCASIPLTPSREKLFFGSGTQLSVL.

This clone showed up just a few times. One end of the junction does not line up with germline, which may come from a read error. The genes are TRBV28 and TRBJ2-7; D ambiguous. Germline CDR1 MDHEN, CDR2 SYDVKM. The length of the CDR3 is 13 residues. The CDR3 region is CVSTSGDWHEQYF. In nucleotides, the CDR3 is TGTGTCAGCACGAGTGGGGATTGGCACGAGCAGTACTTC.

On this clone itself: At one of its ends the junction is not consistent with the germline gene, which may arise from a read error. The same CDR3 can be traced to other DNA sequences in this sample. V is TRBV19 and J is TRBJ1-1; TRBD1 is a possible D gene (5 bases). CDR1 is LNHDA, CDR2 SQIVND, per germline (reference sequence). The length of the CDR3 is 14 residues. CDR3 coding DNA: TGTGCCAGCACCACGGGACGGTTGAACACCGAAGCTTTCTTT. This translates into CASTTGRLNTEAFF.

For this clone: The junction and the germline gene differ at one end; a read error may be behind it. This chain joins TRBV12-3 or TRBV12-4 and TRBJ2-2; 10 bases agree with TRBD1. CDR3 length: 14 amino acids. For the CDR3, the DNA is TGTGCCAGCAGGTCTCGACAGGGGGCTGGGGAGCTGTCTTTT. Translating gives CASRSRQGAGELSF.

In this sample, this clone turned up a few times. This sequence joins TRBV28 and TRBJ2-1; TRBD2 agrees at 9 bases. Germline CDR1 MDHEN, CDR2 SYDVKM. This CDR3 contains 14 residues. Germline trimming cut 2 bases from V and 8 bases from J; bases unmatched to any gene: 4. CDR3 sequence reads: CASSLEREVYEQFF. In DNA, the CDR3 is TGTGCCAGCAGTTTAGAGCGGGAGGTTTATGAGCAGTTCTTC.

This clone was detected only a few times. The rearrangement joins TRBV2 to TRBJ2-5; 7 positions agree with TRBD2. CDR3 length: 15 residues. The trim removed 5 bases at V and 1 base at J, leaving 7 bases unmatched. The germline V gene encodes CDR1 SNHLY and CDR2 FYNNEI. CDR3 nucleotide sequence: TGTGCCAGCAGTTCCGGGACTACCCTCCAAGAGACCCAGTACTTC. It yields the protein CASSSGTTLQETQYF.

Remarks on this clone: Given a much more abundant clone one base away, this may be a read error. V and J are TRBV5-6 and TRBJ1-5; a possible D gene is TRBD1 (5 bases). In germline, CDR1 is SGHDT, CDR2 YYEEEE. The CDR3 has 16 residues. The CDR3 region is CSSSLVGQGDNQPQHF. The CDR3 nucleotides read TGTTCCAGCAGCCTGGTGGGGCAGGGCGACAATCAGCCCCAGCATTTT.

In this sample, this clone is medium-sized. The chain joins TRBV6-5 to TRBJ2-2; TRBD2 agrees at 8 bases. Per the germline V gene, CDR1 is MNHEY and CDR2 is SVGAGI. The V gene end was trimmed by 2 bases and the J gene end by 5 bases; junction bases not matched to a gene: 4. The CDR3 covers 15 residues. The CDR3 DNA is TGTGCCAGCAGTTACGGCGGGAGGAGGACCGGGGAGCTGTTTTTT. Translated, it gives CASSYGGRRTGELFF.

This clone was counted many times. The gene calls are TRBV13 and TRBJ2-5; either TRBD1 or TRBD2 may fit D (6 bases each). Trimming took 5 bases from V and 3 from J, leaving 16 bases between them. This CDR3 region has 15 residues. Looked up from germline, CDR1 is PRHDT and CDR2 is FYEKMQ (reference sequence). CDR3 sequence: CASSPRGTREETQYF. CDR3 coding DNA: TGTGCCAGCAGCCCCCGCGGGACAAGAGAAGAGACCCAGTACTTC. The variable domain in full, with the rest retrieved from reference TRBV13 and TRBJ2-5, is AAGVIQSPRHLIKEKRETATLKCYPIPRHDTVYWYQQGPGQDPQFLISFYEKMQSDKGSIPDRFSAQQFSDYHSELNMSSLELGDSALYFCASSPRGTREETQYFGPGTRLLVL.

This clone was seen at least ten times. The chain recombines TRBV6-1 with TRBJ1-3, with TRBD1 matching over 8 bases. After removal of 9 bases from V and 0 bases from J, the junction contained 7 bases not matched to a gene. This CDR3 comprises 15 residues. In germline, CDR1 is MNHNS, CDR2 SASEGT. The CDR3 coding sequence is TGTGCCAGTAATACGGACAGGGACTCTGGAAACACCATATATTTT. It is translated as CASNTDRDSGNTIYF.

This clone came up many times. The chain has TRBV7-9 and TRBJ2-2; tentative D call: TRBD2 (6 bases). V was cut by 5 bases and J by 4 bases, with 14 bases left in between. There are 15 residues in the CDR3. Per germline, CDR1 SEHNR and CDR2 FQNEAQ (reference sequence). Here the CDR3 reads CASSRGVGGTGELFF. The CDR3 bases are TGTGCCAGCAGCCGTGGTGTGGGGGGCACCGGGGAGCTGTTTTTT. Looking up the rest from reference TRBV7-9 and TRBJ2-2 gives the full variable domain: DTGVSQNPRHKITKRGQNVTFRCDPISEHNRLYWYRQTLGQGPEFLTYFQNEAQLEKSRLLSDRFSAERPKGSFSTLEIQRTEQGDSAMYLCASSRGVGGTGELFFGEGSRLTVL.

This clone was seen a single time. The V gene is TRBV20-1, the J gene TRBJ2-7, with unresolved D. With 0 bases removed from V and 0 bases from J, the gap between germline ends came to 9 bases. The CDR3 is made up of 14 amino acids. Germline loops: CDR1 DFQATT, CDR2 SNEGSKA (reference sequence). The CDR3 is CSARDRLSSYEQYF. Written as DNA, the CDR3 is TGCAGTGCTAGAGATCGACTGAGCTCCTACGAGCAGTACTTC.

A note on this clone: This clone may be a read error of a much larger clone one base away. This sequence joins TRBV2 and TRBJ2-3, with unresolved D. Germline loops: CDR1 SNHLY, CDR2 FYNNEI. The CDR3 spans 14 residues. In nucleotides, the CDR3 is TGTGTCAGCACCTCGGATCTCGAGACAGATACGCAGTATTTT. Protein sequence: CVSTSDLETDTQYF.

In its sample, this clone was seen many times. V gene TRBV11-3 combines with J gene TRBJ2-1, with TRBD1 matching over 10 bases. V shed 5 bases, J shed 5 bases, and the junction held 3 bases outside the gene matches. The germline CDR1 and CDR2 sequences are SGHNT and YENEEA. The CDR3 covers 14 residues. The CDR3 reads CASSPGTGDNEQFF. CDR3 DNA: TGTGCCAGCAGCCCCGGGACAGGGGACAATGAGCAGTTCTTC.

This clone came up many times. The chain recombines TRBV19 with TRBJ2-7; 7 nucleotides line up with TRBD2. Germline CDR1 and CDR2: LNHDA and SQIVND (reference sequence). V gave up 8 bases and J gave up 0 bases; unmatched junction bases: 10. This CDR3 has 15 residues. CDR3 nucleotide sequence: TGTGCCAGTTCCCCCAGCGGGGCCTCCTCCTACGAGCAGTACTTC. Translating it yields CASSPSGASSYEQYF. The variable domain in full, with the rest retrieved from reference TRBV19 and TRBJ2-7, is DGGITQSPKYLFRKEGQNVTLSCEQNLNHDAMYWYRQDPGQGLRLIYYSQIVNDFQKGDIAEGYSVSREKKESFPLTVTSAQKNPTAFYLCASSPSGASSYEQYFGPGTRLTVT.

Regarding this clone: At one of its ends the junction is not consistent with the germline gene, which may arise from a read error. The rearrangement links TRBV28 to TRBJ2-5; the D gene could be TRBD1 or TRBD2 (5 bases each). The germline CDR1 and CDR2 sequences are MDHEN and SYDVKM. The CDR3 spans 13 residues. Written as DNA, the CDR3 is TGTGCCAGTAAGTGGGACCTACAAGAGAGCCAGTACTTC. It translates to CASKWDLQESQYF.

This clone was picked up many times. The chain employs TRBV5-1 and TRBJ1-4, with D perhaps TRBD1 (6 bases). CDR3 length: 12 residues. Trimming cost V 5 bases and J 7 bases, with 9 bases left between them. Germline CDR1 SGHRS, CDR2 YFSETQ. DNA of the CDR3: TGCGCCAGCAGTACAGGGCGTGAAAAACTGTTTTTT. This gives the protein CASSTGREKLFF.

This clone has a handful of counts. A much larger clone sits a single nucleotide away, making a read error possible. This chain links TRBV29-1 with TRBJ2-5, with 11 bases matching TRBD2. Germline V CDR1 and CDR2: SQVTM, ANQGSEA. The CDR3 contains 12 residues. The CDR3 coding sequence is TGCGGCGGGACTAGCGGACAAGAGACCCAGTACTTC. As protein: CGGTSGQETQYF.